This entry lists 6 T cell receptor beta chains sequenced from one sample in a study of PD-L1 blockade in urothelial cancer (dated by TCRdb to 2016 to 2017). Library preparation employed the immunoSEQ multiplex PCR assay. TCRdb obtained this table from immuneACCESS and retained in-frame rearrangements with V and J assigned. These tables miss some clones; where compared with another copy, unresolved V genes account for less than half of the shortfall, and the remainder is unexplained. This sample has roughly 63,000 clones in its table, and roughly 76% of those were observed once. Of the sample, around 5.7% is held by the ten largest clones. The time point label for this specimen denotes: pretreatment peripheral blood. The sample consisted of PBMCs, taken around atezolizumab (anti-PD-L1) treatment. Receptors originate from a man aged 70-80 years with urothelial cancer.

The V call is TRBV7-2, the J call TRBJ2-1, with D maybe TRBD2 (6 bases). Germline V gene sequence: CDR1 SGHTA, CDR2 FQGNSA. The CDR3 covers 12 residues. Trimming removed 5 bases at V and 9 bases at J, with 11 bases between. DNA of the CDR3: TGTGCCAGCAGCCTTAGCGGTGGTGAGCAGTTCTTC. Translation: CASSLSGGEQFF.

The chain is built from TRBV18 and TRBJ2-1; TRBD2 matches at 12 bases. V gave up 3 bases and J gave up 4 bases; unmatched junction bases: 4. The V gene's germline CDR1 is KGHSH and CDR2 LQKENI. This CDR3 contains 16 residues. Written as DNA, the CDR3 is TGTGCCAGCTCACCCCGACTAGCGGGAGCGTACAATGAGCAGTTCTTC. Its translation: CASSPRLAGAYNEQFF.

The rearrangement links TRBV6-1 to TRBJ1-2; 10 bases are shared with TRBD1. Germline assignment: CDR1 MNHNS and CDR2 SASEGT. The CDR3 is 15 residues long. V shed 3 bases, J shed 2 bases, and the junction held 3 bases outside the gene matches. The CDR3 coding sequence is TGTGCCAGCAGTGACTGGACAGGGGGGAACTATGGCTACACCTTC. Amino acid sequence: CASSDWTGGNYGYTF.

This sequence joins TRBV5-1 and TRBJ1-4; 10 nucleotides align to TRBD1. The length of the CDR3 is 15 residues. The V gene end was trimmed by 4 bases and the J gene end by 7 bases; junction bases not matched to a gene: 7. Germline CDR1 and CDR2: SGHRS and YFSETQ. The CDR3 DNA is TGCGCCAGCAGCAGCGAGGGACAGGGGTCTGAAAAACTGTTTTTT. As protein: CASSSEGQGSEKLFF.

The chain links TRBV10-1 to TRBJ1-2; 9 bases match TRBD1. V was clipped by 0 bases and J by 4 bases; unmatched bases: 3. The germline V gene has CDR1 WNHNN and CDR2 SYGVQD (reference sequence). The length of the CDR3 is 15 residues. This CDR3 reads CASSESGQGGYGYTF. The CDR3 DNA reads TGCGCCAGCAGTGAGTCGGGACAGGGAGGCTATGGCTACACCTTC.

The V and J genes are TRBV11-2 and TRBJ1-4; D possibly corresponds to TRBD1 (5 bases). The V gene lost 3 bases and the J gene lost 6 bases, with 14 bases spanning the gap. This CDR3 region has 15 residues. CDR1 and CDR2 (germline): SGHAT, FQNNGV. The CDR3 loop reads CASSFSNLGDEKLFF. The CDR3 DNA is TGTGCCAGCAGCTTCTCAAACCTAGGGGATGAAAAACTGTTTTTT.